This T cell receptor beta chain was recovered during a study of cytomegalovirus exposure and HLA in healthy donors. CDR3 size: 12 residues. Germline V gives CDR1 LNHNV, CDR2 YYDKDF (reference sequence). Trimming took 0 bases from V and 7 from J, leaving 4 bases between them. In regard to this clone: Its target is unknown. The sample holds other DNA sequences that translate to the same CDR3.

This PCR relied on a set of 60 Vbeta primers and 13 Jbeta primers. Here immunoSEQ multiplex PCR was the method, and the copy in TCRdb shows in-frame clones only, minus some. Found here are 150,000 to 200,000 clones, approximately 81% of them singletons; the top ten hold around 2.1%. Study outcomes and limitations: Later analysis showed TCR association rates varying by HLA locus, highest for DRB1 and lowest for HLA-C. When presence/absence was analysed, sequencing depth was taken to be roughly uniform across donors.

The specimen was PBMCs. The J gene is TRBJ1-5, the V gene TRBV15; D ambiguous. This TCR derives from a man between 18 and 29 years old in good health and CMV-seropositive. CDR3 loop: CATSRDSQPQHF. As DNA, the CDR3 is TGTGCCACCAGCAGAGATTCACAGCCCCAGCATTTT.